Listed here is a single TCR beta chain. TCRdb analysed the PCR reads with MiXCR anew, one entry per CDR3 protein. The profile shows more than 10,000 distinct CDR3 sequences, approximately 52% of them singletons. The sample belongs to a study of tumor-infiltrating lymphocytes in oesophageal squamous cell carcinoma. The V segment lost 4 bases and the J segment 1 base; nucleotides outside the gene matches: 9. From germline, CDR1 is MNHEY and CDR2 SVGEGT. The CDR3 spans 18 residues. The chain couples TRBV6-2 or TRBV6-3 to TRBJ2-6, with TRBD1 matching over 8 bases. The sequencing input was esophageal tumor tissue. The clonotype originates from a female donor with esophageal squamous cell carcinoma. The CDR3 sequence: CASSWGQGARSGANVLTF. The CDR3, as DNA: TGTGCCAGCAGTTGGGGGCAGGGGGCGAGGTCTGGGGCCAACGTCCTGACTTTC.